These T cell receptor beta chains were read from a single sample in a study of radiotherapy plus CTLA-4 blockade in lung cancer. Assay: immunoSEQ multiplex PCR; the TCRdb copy retains only in-frame clones and omits some. The sample has 49,000 or so clones; about 72% are singletons. The sequencing here drew on peripheral blood, taken from a patient treated with radiotherapy plus ipilimumab. These receptors were taken from a human donor with non-small cell lung cancer who had stable disease on radiotherapy plus ipilimumab. Both conserved end residues are part of each CDR3. A D gene is named only where the DNA matches it firmly. Clone size is shown for a subset of rows, as once, few, many or a class of expanded clone.

clone_size	d_call	j_call	v_call	cdr3_length	cdr3_aa	cdr3_nt
.	.	TRBJ1-4	TRBV10-1	12	CASSGVNEKLFF	TGCGCCAGCAGTGGAGTGAATGAAAAACTGTTTTTT
.	.	TRBJ2-7	TRBV14	16	CASSQNLKTAFYEQYF	TGTGCCAGCAGCCAAAACCTGAAGACAGCATTCTACGAGCAGTACTTC
.	.	TRBJ2-1	TRBV9	14	CASSVLPSYNEQFF	TGTGCCAGCAGCGTACTGCCTTCCTACAATGAGCAGTTCTTC
.	.	TRBJ2-5	TRBV9	17	CASSPGDGGPLGETQYF	TGTGCCAGCAGCCCGGGGGACGGGGGACCCCTAGGAGAGACCCAGTACTTC
.	TRBD1	TRBJ1-5	TRBV28	15	CASSFKTGPNQPQHF	TGTGCCAGCAGTTTCAAGACAGGGCCCAATCAGCCCCAGCATTTT
.	TRBD1	TRBJ1-1	TRBV9	13	CASSVSKTGEAFF	TGTGCCAGCAGCGTATCGAAGACAGGGGAAGCTTTCTTT
.	TRBD1	TRBJ1-4	TRBV7-9	15	CASIEGGQGNEKLFF	TGTGCCAGCATCGAAGGGGGACAGGGGAATGAAAAACTGTTTTTT
.	TRBD1	TRBJ1-2	TRBV10-3	16	CAISDQTGGTNYGYTF	TGTGCCATCAGTGATCAAACAGGGGGCACTAACTATGGCTACACCTTC
.	.	TRBJ2-1	TRBV6-5	13	CASRRNQRNEQFF	TGTGCCAGCCGCCGAAATCAGCGGAATGAGCAGTTCTTC
.	TRBD1	TRBJ1-2	TRBV19	13	CASSETGDYGYTF	TGTGCCAGTAGTGAGACAGGGGACTATGGCTACACCTTC
medium-sized	.	TRBJ2-7	TRBV6-4	14	CASSERDGSYEQYF	TGTGCCAGCAGTGAAAGGGACGGATCCTACGAGCAGTACTTC
.	TRBD1	TRBJ1-6	TRBV9	14	CASSGTGVGSPLHF	TGTGCCAGCAGCGGAACAGGGGTAGGTTCACCCCTCCACTTT
.	.	TRBJ2-5	TRBV10-2	13	CASSETIPGTQYF	TGCGCCAGCAGTGAGACGATACCGGGGACCCAGTACTTC
.	.	TRBJ2-5	TRBV5-1	13	CASSYDSPGTQYF	TGCGCCAGCAGTTACGACTCGCCTGGGACCCAGTACTTC
once	.	TRBJ2-1	TRBV10-1	13	CASSSGSYNEQFF	TGCGCCAGCAGTTCGGGTTCCTACAATGAGCAGTTCTTC
once	.	TRBJ1-4	TRBV5-4	15	CASSLGAATNEKLFF	TGTGCCAGCAGCTTGGGAGCGGCAACTAATGAAAAACTGTTTTTT
.	TRBD1	TRBJ1-2	TRBV28	17	CASSLSGTGGVGYGYTF	TGTGCCAGCAGTTTATCCGGGACAGGGGGCGTCGGCTATGGCTACACCTTC
.	.	TRBJ2-1	TRBV6-4	14	CASSEVAGYNEQFF	TGTGCCAGCAGTGAAGTAGCAGGGTACAATGAGCAGTTCTTC
.	TRBD1	TRBJ1-3	TRBV29-1	15	CSVADRAHSGNTIYF	TGCAGCGTCGCAGACAGGGCGCACTCTGGAAACACCATATATTTT
few	.	TRBJ1-5	TRBV2	14	CASKPGTGNQPQHF	TGTGCCAGCAAACCCGGGACGGGCAATCAGCCCCAGCATTTT
.	TRBD1	TRBJ1-1	TRBV7-3	15	CASSLTGGLDTEAFF	TGTGCCAGCAGCCTCACAGGGGGCCTCGACACTGAAGCTTTCTTT
.	TRBD1	TRBJ1-5	TRBV30	16	CAWREDRGPGNQPQHF	TGTGCCTGGAGAGAAGACAGGGGGCCGGGCAATCAGCCCCAGCATTTT
.	TRBD1	TRBJ1-5	TRBV11-2	14	CASSFTGVGQPQHF	TGTGCCAGCAGCTTTACAGGGGTTGGTCAGCCCCAGCATTTT
few	.	TRBJ1-4	TRBV7-8	15	CASSISEATNEKLFF	TGTGCCAGCAGCATTTCAGAGGCAACTAATGAAAAACTGTTTTTT
.	TRBD1	TRBJ1-6	TRBV28	15	CASRPGTAYNSPLHF	TGTGCCAGCAGGCCCGGGACAGCGTATAATTCACCCCTCCACTTT
.	.	TRBJ1-5	TRBV6-5	14	CASSTQGPHQPQHF	TGTGCCAGCAGTACTCAGGGGCCCCATCAGCCCCAGCATTTT
.	.	TRBJ2-6	TRBV2	16	CASNGRTSSGANVLTF	TGTGCCAGCAACGGCAGAACAAGCTCTGGGGCCAACGTCCTGACTTTC
.	.	TRBJ1-2	TRBV28	12	CASMEANYGYTF	TGTGCCAGCATGGAGGCTAACTATGGCTACACCTTC
.	.	TRBJ2-2	TRBV28	17	CASSLIVPGSLTGELFF	TGTGCCAGCAGTTTAATCGTACCAGGGAGTCTCACCGGGGAGCTGTTTTTT
.	.	TRBJ2-4	TRBV29-1	12	CSVAATGNIQYF	TGCAGCGTTGCGGCGACTGGGAACATTCAGTACTTC
.	.	TRBJ1-1	TRBV18	18	CASSSTRGAIFMNTEAFF	TGTGCCAGCTCATCGACCCGGGGGGCCATCTTCATGAACACTGAAGCTTTCTTT
.	TRBD1	TRBJ1-1	TRBV19	16	CASSKWTGGLNTEAFF	TGTGCCAGTAGTAAGTGGACAGGGGGCTTGAACACTGAAGCTTTCTTT
.	TRBD1	TRBJ1-4	TRBV5-1	15	CASSFSQGGYEKLFF	TGCGCCAGCAGCTTTTCGCAGGGGGGATATGAAAAACTGTTTTTT
few	TRBD1	TRBJ2-2	TRBV5-1	17	CASSSSGTGAVTGELFF	TGCGCCAGCAGCTCATCCGGGACAGGGGCGGTCACCGGGGAGCTGTTTTTT
.	.	TRBJ1-2	TRBV27	14	CASSPFRGEDGYTF	TGTGCCAGCAGCCCCTTTAGGGGGGAAGATGGCTACACCTTC
.	.	TRBJ1-5	TRBV10-1	14	CASSESGSNQPQHF	TGCGCCAGCAGTGAGTCGGGGAGCAATCAGCCCCAGCATTTT
.	.	TRBJ1-1	TRBV11-2	13	CASSLARSTEAFF	TGTGCCAGCAGCTTAGCCCGGAGCACTGAAGCTTTCTTT
.	TRBD1	TRBJ1-2	TRBV4-2	14	CASRWDRGIHGYTF	TGTGCCAGCAGATGGGACAGGGGAATACATGGCTACACCTTC
.	.	TRBJ1-1	TRBV2	16	CASSESLGRSNTEAFF	TGTGCCAGCAGTGAAAGTCTGGGCCGCTCGAACACTGAAGCTTTCTTT
.	.	TRBJ1-1	TRBV9	16	CASSVGGRRGGTEAFF	TGTGCCAGCAGCGTAGGAGGCAGGCGAGGGGGCACTGAAGCTTTCTTT
.	.	TRBJ2-1	TRBV5-8	15	CASSLQGRTYNEQFF	TGTGCCAGCAGCTTGCAGGGGAGGACCTACAATGAGCAGTTCTTC
.	TRBD1	TRBJ1-2	TRBV15	16	CATSREKTGADYGYTF	TGTGCCACCAGCAGGGAAAAGACAGGGGCGGACTATGGCTACACCTTC
few	TRBD1	TRBJ1-1	TRBV10-3	13	CAISGTGKIEAFF	TGTGCCATCAGTGGGACAGGGAAAATTGAAGCTTTCTTT
few	TRBD1	TRBJ2-5	TRBV7-3	15	CASSEGQGVWETQYF	TGTGCCAGCAGCGAGGGACAGGGGGTCTGGGAGACCCAGTACTTC
once	TRBD1	TRBJ1-3	TRBV9	13	CASSWTGADTIYF	TGTGCCAGCAGCTGGACAGGGGCAGACACCATATATTTT
.	.	TRBJ1-2	TRBV9	11	CASSVGYGYTF	TGTGCCAGCAGCGTAGGGTATGGCTACACCTTC
.	TRBD1	TRBJ2-1	TRBV5-1	15	CASSSETGPYNEQFF	TGCGCCAGCAGCTCGGAGACAGGGCCCTACAATGAGCAGTTCTTC
.	.	TRBJ1-3	TRBV4-1	15	CASSQGAWSGNTIYF	TGCGCCAGCAGCCAAGGGGCATGGTCTGGAAACACCATATATTTT
.	.	TRBJ2-2	TRBV5-4	14	CASSRQDRPGELFF	TGTGCCAGCAGCCGACAGGACCGTCCAGGGGAGCTGTTTTTT
.	.	TRBJ1-2	TRBV28	15	CASSPPPGIATSYTF	TGTGCCAGCAGTCCCCCCCCAGGGATTGCTACGAGCTACACCTTC
.	.	TRBJ2-7	TRBV5-6	15	CASSLETGTPYEQYF	TGTGCCAGCAGCTTAGAGACCGGGACACCGTACGAGCAGTACTTC
few	.	TRBJ1-5	TRBV2	15	CASSEIPDGYQPQHF	TGTGCCAGCAGTGAAATCCCGGATGGCTATCAGCCCCAGCATTTT
once	.	TRBJ1-1	TRBV30	13	CAWSRPWLTEAFF	TGTGCCTGGAGTAGGCCCTGGCTGACTGAAGCTTTCTTT
.	.	TRBJ1-1	TRBV9	16	CASSVVHTRAAPEAFF	TGTGCCAGCAGCGTAGTTCACACCCGGGCGGCTCCTGAAGCTTTCTTT